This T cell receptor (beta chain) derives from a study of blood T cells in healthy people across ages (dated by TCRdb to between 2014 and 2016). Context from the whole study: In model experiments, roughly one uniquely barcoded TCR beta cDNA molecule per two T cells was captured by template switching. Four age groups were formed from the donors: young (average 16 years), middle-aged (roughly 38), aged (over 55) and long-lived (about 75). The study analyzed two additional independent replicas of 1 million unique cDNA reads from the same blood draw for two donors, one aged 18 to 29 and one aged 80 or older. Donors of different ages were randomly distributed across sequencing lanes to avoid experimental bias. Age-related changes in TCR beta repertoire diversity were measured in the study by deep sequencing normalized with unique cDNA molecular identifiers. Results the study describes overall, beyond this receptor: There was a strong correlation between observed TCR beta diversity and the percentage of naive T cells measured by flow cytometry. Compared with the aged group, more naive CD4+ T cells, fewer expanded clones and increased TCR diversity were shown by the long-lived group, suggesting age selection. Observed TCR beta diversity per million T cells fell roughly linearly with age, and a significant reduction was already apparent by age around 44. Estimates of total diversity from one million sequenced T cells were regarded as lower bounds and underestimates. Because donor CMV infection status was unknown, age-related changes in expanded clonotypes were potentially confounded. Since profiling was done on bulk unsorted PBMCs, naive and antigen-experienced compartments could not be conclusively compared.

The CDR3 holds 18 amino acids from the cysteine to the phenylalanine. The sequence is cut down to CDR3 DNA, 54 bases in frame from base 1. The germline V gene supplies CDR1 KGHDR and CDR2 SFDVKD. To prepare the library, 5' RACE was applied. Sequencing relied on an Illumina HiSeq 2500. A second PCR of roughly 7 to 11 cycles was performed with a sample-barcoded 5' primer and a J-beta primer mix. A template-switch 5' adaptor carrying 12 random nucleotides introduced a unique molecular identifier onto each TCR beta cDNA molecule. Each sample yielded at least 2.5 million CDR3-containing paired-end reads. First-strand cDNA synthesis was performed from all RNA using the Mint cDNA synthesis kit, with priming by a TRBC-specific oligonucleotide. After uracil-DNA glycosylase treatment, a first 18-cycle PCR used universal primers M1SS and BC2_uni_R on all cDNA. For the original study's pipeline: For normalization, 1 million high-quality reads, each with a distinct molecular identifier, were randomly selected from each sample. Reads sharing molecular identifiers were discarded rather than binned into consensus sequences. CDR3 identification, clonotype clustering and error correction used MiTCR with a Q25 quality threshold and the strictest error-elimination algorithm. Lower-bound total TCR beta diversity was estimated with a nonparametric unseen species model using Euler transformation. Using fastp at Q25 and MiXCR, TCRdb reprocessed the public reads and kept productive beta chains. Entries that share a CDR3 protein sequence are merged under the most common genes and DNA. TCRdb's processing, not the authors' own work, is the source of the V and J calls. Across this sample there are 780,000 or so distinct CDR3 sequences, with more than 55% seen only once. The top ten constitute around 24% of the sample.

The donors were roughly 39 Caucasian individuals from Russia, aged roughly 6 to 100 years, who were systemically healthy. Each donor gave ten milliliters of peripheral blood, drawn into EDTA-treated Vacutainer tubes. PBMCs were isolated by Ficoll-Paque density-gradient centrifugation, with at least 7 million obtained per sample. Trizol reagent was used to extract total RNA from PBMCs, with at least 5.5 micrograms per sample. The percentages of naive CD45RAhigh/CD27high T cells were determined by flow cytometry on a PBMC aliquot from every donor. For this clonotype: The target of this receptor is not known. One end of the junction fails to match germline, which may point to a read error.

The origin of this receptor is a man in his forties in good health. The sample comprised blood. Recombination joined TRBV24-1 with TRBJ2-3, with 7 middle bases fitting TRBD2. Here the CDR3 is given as CVTRFKASGESSTDTQYF. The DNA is TGTGTCACCAGATTCAAGGCTAGCGGAGAATCTAGCACAGATACGCAGTATTTT.